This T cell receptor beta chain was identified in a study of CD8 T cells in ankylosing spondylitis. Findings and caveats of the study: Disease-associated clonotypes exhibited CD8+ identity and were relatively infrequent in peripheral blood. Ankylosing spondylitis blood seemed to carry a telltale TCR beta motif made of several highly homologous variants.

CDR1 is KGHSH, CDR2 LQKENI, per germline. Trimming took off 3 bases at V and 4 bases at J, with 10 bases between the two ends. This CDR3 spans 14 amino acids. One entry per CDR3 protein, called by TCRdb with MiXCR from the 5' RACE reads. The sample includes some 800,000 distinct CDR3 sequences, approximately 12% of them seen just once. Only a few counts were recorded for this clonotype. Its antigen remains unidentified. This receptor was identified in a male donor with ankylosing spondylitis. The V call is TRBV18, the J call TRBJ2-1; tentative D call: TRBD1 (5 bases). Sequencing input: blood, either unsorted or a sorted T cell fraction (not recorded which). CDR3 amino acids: CASSPRTPYNEQFF. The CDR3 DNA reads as TGTGCCAGCTCACCTCGGACACCATACAATGAGCAGTTCTTC.